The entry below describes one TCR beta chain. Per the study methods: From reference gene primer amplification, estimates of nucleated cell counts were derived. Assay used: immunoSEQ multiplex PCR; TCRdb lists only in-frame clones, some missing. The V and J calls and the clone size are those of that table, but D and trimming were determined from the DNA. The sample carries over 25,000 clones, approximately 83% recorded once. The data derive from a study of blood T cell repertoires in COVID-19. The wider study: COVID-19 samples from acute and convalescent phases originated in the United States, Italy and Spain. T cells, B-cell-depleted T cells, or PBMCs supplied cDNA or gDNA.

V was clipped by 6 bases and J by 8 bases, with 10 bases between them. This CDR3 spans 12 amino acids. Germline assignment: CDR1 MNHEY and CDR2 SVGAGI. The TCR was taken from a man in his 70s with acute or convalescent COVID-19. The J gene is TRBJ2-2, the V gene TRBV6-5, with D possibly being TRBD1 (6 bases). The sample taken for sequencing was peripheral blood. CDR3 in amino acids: CASRQGRGELFF. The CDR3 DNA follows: TGTGCCAGCAGACAGGGAAGAGGGGAGCTGTTTTTT.